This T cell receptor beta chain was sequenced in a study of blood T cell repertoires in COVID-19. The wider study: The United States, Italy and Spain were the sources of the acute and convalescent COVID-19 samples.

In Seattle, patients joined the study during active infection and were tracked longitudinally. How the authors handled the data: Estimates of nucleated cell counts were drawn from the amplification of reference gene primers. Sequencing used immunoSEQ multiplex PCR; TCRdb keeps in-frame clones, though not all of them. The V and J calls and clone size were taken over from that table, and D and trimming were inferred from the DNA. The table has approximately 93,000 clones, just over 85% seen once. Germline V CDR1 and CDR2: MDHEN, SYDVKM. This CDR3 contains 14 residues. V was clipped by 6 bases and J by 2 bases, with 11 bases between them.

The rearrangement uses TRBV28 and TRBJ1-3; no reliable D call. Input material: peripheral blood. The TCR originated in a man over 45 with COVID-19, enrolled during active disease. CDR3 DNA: TGTGCCAGCAGAAGAGGTGTAGCTGGAAACACCATATATTTT. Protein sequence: CASRRGVAGNTIYF.